This TCR beta chain came from a study of blood T cell repertoires in COVID-19 (dated by TCRdb to the early 2020s). Study-wide context: Recovered participants in ImmuneRACE Cohort 3 were defined by two consecutive negative NP/OP PCR tests, clearance by a healthcare professional, or resolution of symptoms. Deeply sampled blood TCRbeta repertoires from subjects exposed to, actively infected with, or recovered from COVID-19 were included in the dataset. The material from the prospective study consisted of cDNA or gDNA derived from T cells, B-cell-depleted T cells, or PBMCs. The sample metadata nearly always contained a de-identified subject ID, COVID-19 status, age in years and sex. The samples were drawn from the first 160 participants of the ongoing ImmuneRACE study and from some 1,300 subjects provided by 6 global collaborators. A freely available public database, intended as a resource for researchers studying the immune response to SARS-CoV-2, is where the repertoires were released. Where available, HLA class I and class II types were taken from metadata supplied by the sample provider and were not determined by assay-based typing. Samples covering the acute and convalescent phases of COVID-19 were provided by collaborators in the United States, Italy and Spain.

V is clipped by 6 bases and J by 3 bases, and the sequence between their germline boundaries is 12 bases long. The germline V gene (reference sequence) yields SGHNT for CDR1 and YYREEE for CDR2. The CDR3 starts with the cysteine, ends with the phenylalanine, and has 13 residues. The retained sequence is limited to the CDR3, 39 bases, with the frame set at the first base. On the study overall, not on this receptor specifically: How much clinical and demographic metadata was included differed by source and by participant, and the metadata was provided uncurated.

In regard to this clone: Its antigen is currently not known. One base away there is no much larger clone; base qualities are not given.

The immunoSEQ Assay, a bias-controlled multiplex PCR, was used to amplify TCRbeta CDR3 regions from genomic DNA. As for how the authors treated the data: The number of nucleated cells in each sample was estimated by amplification of reference gene primers within the assay. To quantify the absolute abundance of each unique TCRbeta CDR3 rearrangement, sequence reads were collapsed and filtered. Productive Simpson clonality was computed per sample as the square root of Simpson's diversity index over productive rearrangements. TCRdb holds this immuneACCESS table with in-frame rearrangements only. Some clones are missing; in checked studies, unresolved V genes explain under half, and the rest has no known cause. V and J calls and clone size come straight from that table; D and trimming were deduced from the DNA. Counted in this sample were some 330,000 clones; approximately 89% of them appeared once. The top ten clones comprise less than 2.5% of the sample.

Enrolling through a virtual design, the prospective study's participants ranged in age from roughly 18 to 90 years and lived across 24 United States geographic areas. In the prospective study, cohorts were assigned on the basis of participant-reported clinical history obtained from a screening survey and a study questionnaire. Each participant in the prospective study had whole blood, serum and a nasopharyngeal or oropharyngeal swab collected by mobile phlebotomists. Over a roughly 2-month period, participants in the prospective study had the option of providing additional blood draws and questionnaires. Before DNA extraction, blood samples from the prospective study were shipped at room temperature or frozen.

The chain links TRBV5-4 with TRBJ1-1; TRBD1 is a weak D gene call, 6 bases matching. Material: PBMCs or T cells enriched from blood (not recorded which). This clonotype originated in a man aged 40-49 years in a cohort exposed to, infected with or recovered from COVID-19 (not recorded which). For the CDR3, the sequence is CASTRGADTEAFF. The DNA reads TGTGCCAGCACCCGGGGGGCGGACACTGAAGCTTTCTTT.